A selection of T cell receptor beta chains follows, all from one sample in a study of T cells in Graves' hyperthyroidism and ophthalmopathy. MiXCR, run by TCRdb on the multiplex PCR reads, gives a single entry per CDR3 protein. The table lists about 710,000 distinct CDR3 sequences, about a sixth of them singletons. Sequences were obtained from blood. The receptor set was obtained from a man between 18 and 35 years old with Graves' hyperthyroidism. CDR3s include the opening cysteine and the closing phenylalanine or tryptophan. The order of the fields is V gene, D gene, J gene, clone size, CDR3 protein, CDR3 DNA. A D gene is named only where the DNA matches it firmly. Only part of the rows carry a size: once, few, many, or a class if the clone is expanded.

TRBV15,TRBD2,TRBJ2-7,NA,CATSRDSPRSTSRPYEQYF,TGTGCCACCAGCAGAGATTCCCCACGATCGACTAGCCGACCCTACGAGCAGTACTTC
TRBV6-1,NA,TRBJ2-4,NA,CASRRQDLAKNIQYF,TGTGCCAGCAGAAGACAGGATCTAGCCAAAAACATTCAGTACTTC
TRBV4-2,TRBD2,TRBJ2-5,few,CASSQGTSGQETQYF,TGTGCCAGCAGCCAAGGGACTAGCGGACAAGAGACCCAGTACTTC
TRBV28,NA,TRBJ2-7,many,CASSKHSGTYEQYF,TGTGCCAGCAGTAAACATTCAGGAACCTACGAGCAGTACTTC
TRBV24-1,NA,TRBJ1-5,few,CATSGAGDQPQHF,TGTGCCACCAGTGGGGCAGGGGACCAGCCCCAGCATTTT
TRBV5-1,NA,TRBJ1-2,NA,CASSLRTSREDYGYTF,TGCGCCAGCAGCCTCCGGACAAGTCGAGAAGACTATGGCTACACCTTC
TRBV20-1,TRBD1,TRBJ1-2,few,CSARDRRQGGGYTF,TGCAGTGCTAGAGATAGGCGACAGGGCGGGGGCTACACCTTC
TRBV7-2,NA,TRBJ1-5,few,CASSSLGPGSNQPQHF,TGTGCCAGCAGCTCCCTCGGGCCAGGGAGCAATCAGCCCCAGCATTTT
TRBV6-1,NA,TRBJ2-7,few,CASSPPGGTYEQYF,TGTGCCAGCAGTCCCCCAGGGGGGACCTACGAGCAGTACTTC
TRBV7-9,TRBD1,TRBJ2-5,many,CASKDRVRETQYF,TGTGCCAGCAAAGACAGGGTTCGGGAGACCCAGTACTTC
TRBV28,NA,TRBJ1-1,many,CASSFFHHTEAFF,TGTGCCAGCAGTTTCTTCCACCACACTGAAGCTTTCTTT
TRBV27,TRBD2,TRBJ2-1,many,CASSPGGVYNEQFF,TGTGCCAGCAGCCCGGGGGGGGTCTACAATGAGCAGTTCTTC
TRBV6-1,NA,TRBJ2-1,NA,CASSDLRGTGSWHNEQFF,TGTGCCAGCAGTGACCTGAGGGGGACTGGCTCGTGGCACAATGAGCAGTTCTTC
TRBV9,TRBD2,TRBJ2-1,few,CASSVEGGRYYNEQFF,TGTGCCAGCAGCGTAGAGGGCGGGAGGTACTACAATGAGCAGTTCTTC
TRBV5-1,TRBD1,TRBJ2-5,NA,CASSSLGQQETQYF,TGCGCCAGCAGCTCCCTGGGACAGCAAGAGACCCAGTACTTC
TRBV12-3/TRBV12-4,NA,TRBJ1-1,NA,CASSLMGLSNTEAFF,TGTGCCAGCAGTCTCATGGGGCTCTCGAACACTGAAGCTTTCTTT
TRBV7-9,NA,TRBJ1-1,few,CASSLDGRGAEAFF,TGTGCCAGCAGCTTAGACGGTAGGGGCGCTGAAGCTTTCTTT
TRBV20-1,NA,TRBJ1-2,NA,CSAVMGDQDGYTF,TGCAGCGCGGTAATGGGGGACCAGGATGGCTACACCTTC
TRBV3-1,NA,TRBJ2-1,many,CASSQRQHNEQFF,TGTGCCAGCAGCCAGAGGCAGCACAATGAGCAGTTCTTC
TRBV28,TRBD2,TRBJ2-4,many,CASSPSLAVAKNIQYF,TGTGCCAGCAGTCCGAGTCTAGCGGTAGCCAAAAACATTCAGTACTTC
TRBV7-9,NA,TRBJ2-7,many,CASSLARQDSYEQYF,TGTGCCAGCAGCTTAGCGCGCCAGGACTCCTACGAGCAGTACTTC
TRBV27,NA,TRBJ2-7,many,CASSWGSPYEQYF,TGTGCCAGCAGTTGGGGCAGCCCCTACGAGCAGTACTTC
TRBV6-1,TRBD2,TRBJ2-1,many,CASRPPGLANNEQFF,TGTGCCAGCAGGCCTCCGGGACTAGCGAACAATGAGCAGTTCTTC
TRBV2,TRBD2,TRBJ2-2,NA,CASSWEGSATGELFF,TGTGCCAGCAGCTGGGAGGGTTCGGCCACCGGGGAGCTGTTTTTT
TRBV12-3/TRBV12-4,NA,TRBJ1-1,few,CASSYGVERGAEAFF,TGTGCCAGCAGTTACGGGGTTGAACGGGGCGCTGAAGCTTTCTTT
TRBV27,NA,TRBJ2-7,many,CASSFGGGEGYEQYF,TGTGCCAGCAGCTTCGGCGGGGGCGAGGGCTACGAGCAGTACTTC
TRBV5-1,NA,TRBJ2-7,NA,CASSSRQGGFYEQYF,TGCGCCAGCAGCTCCAGACAGGGAGGATTCTACGAGCAGTACTTC
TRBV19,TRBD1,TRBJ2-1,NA,CATADRGRQFF,TGTGCCACTGCCGACAGGGGGCGGCAGTTCTTC
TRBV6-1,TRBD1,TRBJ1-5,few,CASRRDREGSQPQHF,TGTGCCAGCAGGAGAGACAGGGAGGGTAGTCAGCCCCAGCATTTT
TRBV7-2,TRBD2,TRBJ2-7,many,CASSQEGTSGVYEQYF,TGTGCCAGCAGCCAGGAGGGGACTAGCGGGGTTTACGAGCAGTACTTC
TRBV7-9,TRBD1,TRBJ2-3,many,CASSFGQGVGTDTQYF,TGTGCCAGCAGCTTCGGACAGGGGGTAGGCACAGATACGCAGTATTTT
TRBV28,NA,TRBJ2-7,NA,CASRGRYEQYF,TGTGCCAGCCGGGGCCGGTACGAGCAGTACTTC
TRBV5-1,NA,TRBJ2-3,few,CASNEGGTDTQYF,TGCGCCAGCAACGAGGGGGGCACAGATACGCAGTATTTT
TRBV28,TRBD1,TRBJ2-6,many,CAITGGWGANVLTF,TGTGCCATAACAGGGGGCTGGGGGGCCAACGTCCTGACTTTC
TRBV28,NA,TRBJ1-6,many,CASRTGAHNSPLHF,TGTGCCAGCAGGACCGGGGCCCATAATTCACCCCTCCACTTT
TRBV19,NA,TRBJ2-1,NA,CASSIGTPYNEQFF,TGTGCCAGTAGTATCGGGACGCCTTACAATGAGCAGTTCTTC
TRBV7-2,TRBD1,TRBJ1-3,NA,CASRQGSGNTIYF,TGTGCCAGCAGACAGGGGAGTGGAAACACCATATATTTT
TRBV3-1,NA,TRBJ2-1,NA,CASSRGAGAGDYNEQFF,TGTGCCAGCAGCCGAGGGGCGGGGGCAGGGGATTACAATGAGCAGTTCTTC
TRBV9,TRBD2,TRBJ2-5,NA,CASSVGTSGTRGGTQYF,TGTGCCAGCAGCGTGGGGACTAGCGGGACTAGAGGGGGGACCCAGTACTTC